The entry below gives a single T cell receptor (beta chain) sequence along with its context. Via MiXCR, TCRdb re-called the RT-PCR reads, giving one row per CDR3 protein. The data contain 150,000 to 200,000 distinct CDR3 sequences, over 9.5% of them singletons. This entry is derived from a study of response to subunit inactivated influenza vaccine. After removal of 8 bases from V and 3 bases from J, the junction contained 5 bases not matched to a gene. The CDR3 is 13 amino acids. Germline V gives CDR1 SNHLY, CDR2 FYNNEI. These sequences were also reported in another study, on T cells expressing NK-cell markers. That paper states: Template switching by 5'RACE with UMIs generated the TCR beta cDNA. Eight donors were sequenced, of whom seven were HCMV-seropositive, while the remaining one was HCMV-seronegative. What remained unclear was the HCMV specificity of expanded NKG2C+ T cell clones.

The sample consisted of CD8+ T cells sorted from PBMCs, taken about 13 days after vaccination. The chain uses TRBV2 and TRBJ2-5; the match to TRBD2 covers 8 bases. This sequence originates from a man aged 45-65 years who received an inactivated influenza vaccine. The CDR3 DNA follows: TGTGCCAGCTGGTCGGGGGGGGAAGAGACCCAGTACTTC. Translated, it gives CASWSGGEETQYF.